Each of the 16 T cell receptor beta chains below was sequenced from the same sample in a study of CD8 T cells in ankylosing spondylitis (dated by TCRdb to about 2017). Receptor amplification or capture employed 5' RACE. The sequencer was an Illumina HiSeq 2500. In-frame beta chains were kept once TCRdb had trimmed the public reads at Q25 with fastp and called clones with MiXCR. Rows are unified per CDR3 protein, each entry keeping the most common DNA and genes. A total of approximately 150,000 distinct CDR3 sequences appear in this sample, roughly 34% of them only once. Around 6% of the sample is in the top ten clones. What was sequenced was synovial fluid, either unsorted or a sorted T cell fraction (not recorded which). All receptors derive from a male donor with ankylosing spondylitis.

This clonotype was detected many times. V gene TRBV20-1 combines with J gene TRBJ1-2; TRBD1 agrees at 8 bases. The CDR3 has 13 amino acids. Looked up from germline, CDR1 is DFQATT and CDR2 is SNEGSKA (reference sequence). With V trimmed by 3 bases and J by 5 bases, 5 bases remained unmatched. CDR3 DNA: TGCAGTGCTAGGACAGGGGCTGATTATGGCTACACCTTC. This codes for CSARTGADYGYTF.

Only a few counts were recorded for this clonotype. V gene TRBV5-1 combines with J gene TRBJ1-6; 7 bases agree with TRBD1. Germline trimming cut 2 bases from V and 0 bases from J; bases unmatched to any gene: 11. This CDR3 comprises 19 residues. Germline V gives CDR1 SGHRS, CDR2 YFSETQ. Here the CDR3 reads CASSLGRSTGSSYNSPLHF. For the CDR3, the DNA is TGCGCCAGCAGCTTAGGTAGATCGACAGGGAGCTCCTATAATTCACCCCTCCACTTT.

The V and J genes are TRBV7-9 and TRBJ2-5; D may be TRBD1 (6 bases). There are 15 residues in the CDR3. V lost 5 bases to trimming and J lost 2 bases, with 15 bases between them. CDR1 is SEHNR, CDR2 FQNEAQ, per germline (reference sequence). CDR3 bases: TGTGCCAGCAGCACCGACGGGACACGACAAGAGACCCAGTACTTC. Translating gives CASSTDGTRQETQYF.

The chain is built from TRBV28 and TRBJ2-7, with 9 bases identical to TRBD2. The junction had 6 bases not matched to a gene; V was cut back by 3 bases and J by 6 bases. The CDR3 has 14 amino acids. Germline CDR1 is MDHEN and CDR2 is SYDVKM. The CDR3 DNA reads as TGTGCCAGCAGTTTGGTAGCGGGAGCCTCCGAGCAGTACTTC. Protein sequence: CASSLVAGASEQYF.

This clonotype was recorded a few times. This chain joins TRBV12-3 or TRBV12-4 and TRBJ2-7; tentative D call: TRBD2 (6 bases). V gave up 5 bases and J gave up 6 bases, with 14 bases separating them. The CDR3 spans 13 residues. This CDR3 reads CASSPSHGGEQYF. CDR3 DNA sequence: TGTGCCAGCAGTCCCTCTCACGGGGGCGAGCAGTACTTC.

The genes are TRBV27 and TRBJ2-2; 8 bases align to TRBD1. Trimming cost V 10 bases and J 3 bases; bases outside gene matches: 7. The CDR3 has 14 amino acids. In germline, CDR1 is MNHEY, CDR2 SMNVEV (reference sequence). CDR3 DNA: TGTGCCACTAGCCGACAGGGGTACACCGGGGAGCTGTTTTTT. Translation: CATSRQGYTGELFF.

This clonotype showed up just a few times. This rearrangement joins TRBV12-3 or TRBV12-4 to TRBJ1-3; D unclear. The CDR3 totals 11 residues. The V end lost 6 bases, the J end lost 8 bases, and 8 bases lay between the germline ends. The CDR3 loop is CASSPSHTIYF. CDR3 DNA: TGTGCCAGCAGCCCCAGCCACACCATATATTTT.

For this clonotype: Likely a read error: the CDR3 ends without its conserved phenylalanine or tryptophan. The limits of the CDR3 on the DNA are not certain, so only TCRdb's listed CDR3 is given. The rearrangement links TRBV5-1 to TRBJ1-2. Germline loops: CDR1 SGHRS, CDR2 YFSETQ. Termini included, the CDR3 measures 8 amino acids. Here the CDR3 reads CASSPDFG.

This clonotype was counted ten times or more. The chain combines TRBV20-1 with TRBJ1-5, with D unclear. This CDR3 contains 13 residues. Trimming left V 6 bases short and J 0 bases short, with 9 bases between. Germline V gene lookup returns CDR1 DFQATT and CDR2 SNEGSKA (reference sequence). CDR3 DNA: TGCAGTGCCCCTAAATATAGCAATCAGCCCCAGCATTTT. Translation gives CSAPKYSNQPQHF.

Ten or more counts support this clonotype. The chain recombines TRBV12-3 or TRBV12-4 with TRBJ2-6; TRBD1 might be the D (6 bases). This CDR3 has 15 amino acids. Trimming took 6 bases from V and 4 from J, leaving 13 bases between them. This CDR3 is CASSQTGAGANVLTF. The CDR3 DNA reads as TGTGCCAGCAGCCAGACAGGTGCGGGGGCCAACGTCCTGACTTTC.

The rearrangement uses TRBV7-9 and TRBJ1-1; D is ambiguous. CDR3 length: 15 residues. The V gene lost 3 bases and the J gene lost 3 bases, with 14 bases spanning the gap. Germline V gene sequence: CDR1 SEHNR, CDR2 FQNEAQ (reference sequence). The CDR3 loop is CASSFSGGLDTEAFF. The CDR3 coding sequence is TGTGCCAGCAGCTTTTCGGGAGGGTTGGACACTGAAGCTTTCTTT.

This clonotype appeared a few times. The chain combines TRBV12-3 or TRBV12-4 with TRBJ2-7; 11 bases match TRBD2. The CDR3 contains 15 residues. The V segment lost 2 bases and the J segment 6 bases; nucleotides outside the gene matches: 6. The CDR3 sequence is CASSLSSGGTTEQYF. CDR3 in DNA: TGTGCCAGCAGTTTATCTAGCGGGGGGACAACCGAGCAGTACTTC.

In its sample, this clonotype was seen many times. The genes are TRBV7-8 and TRBJ2-7, with D possibly being TRBD2 (5 bases). Germline V CDR1 and CDR2: SGHVS, FQNEAQ. The CDR3 loop spans 15 amino acids. Trimming shortened V by 2 bases and J by 1 base, and 12 bases separated the two germline ends. DNA for the CDR3: TGTGCCAGCAGCTTACCGAGCGGTCGATCCTACGAGCAGTACTTC. It is translated as CASSLPSGRSYEQYF.

The chain links TRBV5-5 to TRBJ2-2, with TRBD2 identical over 7 bases. V lost 3 bases, J lost 5 bases, and 7 bases stayed unmatched. CDR3 length equals 15 residues. From germline, CDR1 is SGHKS and CDR2 YYEKEE (reference sequence). CDR3 DNA: TGTGCCAGCAGCTCCAGGGAGGGCGGGACCGGGGAGCTGTTTTTT. This encodes CASSSREGGTGELFF. Using reference TRBV5-5 and TRBJ2-2 for the parts outside the CDR3, the full variable domain is DAGVTQSPTHLIKTRGQQVTLRCSPISGHKSVSWYQQVLGQGPQFIFQYYEKEERGRGNFPDRFSARQFPNYSSELNVNALLLGDSALYLCASSSREGGTGELFFGEGSRLTVL.

The chain uses TRBV7-2 and TRBJ1-2, with a possible D match to TRBD1 (5 bases). The germline gives CDR1 SGHTA, CDR2 FQGNSA. V lost 7 bases to trimming and J lost 7 bases, with 19 bases between them. CDR3 length equals 14 residues. This CDR3 reads CASTPGRGVGGYTF. CDR3 coding DNA: TGTGCCAGCACCCCAGGTAGAGGGGTTGGTGGCTACACCTTC.

The chain is built from TRBV5-8 and TRBJ2-1; 8 bases align to TRBD1. V lost 4 bases to trimming and J lost 7 bases; unmatched junction nucleotides: 10. There are 15 residues in the CDR3. Germline V gene data show CDR1 as SGHTS and CDR2 as YDEGEE. CDR3 DNA sequence: TGTGCCAGCAGCAAGGGGACAGGTTTCGAAAATGAGCAGTTCTTC. The encoded protein is CASSKGTGFENEQFF.